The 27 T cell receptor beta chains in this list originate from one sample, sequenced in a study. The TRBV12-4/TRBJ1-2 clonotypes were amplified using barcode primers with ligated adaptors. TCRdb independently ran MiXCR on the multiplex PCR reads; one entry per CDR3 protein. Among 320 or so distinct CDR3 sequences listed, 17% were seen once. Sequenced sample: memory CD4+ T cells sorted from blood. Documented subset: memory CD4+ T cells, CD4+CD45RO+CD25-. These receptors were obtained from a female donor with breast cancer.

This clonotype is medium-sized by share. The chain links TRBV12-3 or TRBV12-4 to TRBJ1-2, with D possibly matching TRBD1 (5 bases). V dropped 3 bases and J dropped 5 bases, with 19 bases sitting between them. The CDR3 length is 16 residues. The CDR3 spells CASSFEEGRLWYGYTF. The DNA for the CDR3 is TGTGCCAGCAGTTTCGAGGAGGGACGTCTATGGTATGGCTACACCTTC.

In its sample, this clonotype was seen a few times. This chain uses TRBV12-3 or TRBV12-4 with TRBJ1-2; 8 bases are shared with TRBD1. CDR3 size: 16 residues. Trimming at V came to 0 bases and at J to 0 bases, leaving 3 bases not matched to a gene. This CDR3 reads CASSLAGTGPNYGYTF. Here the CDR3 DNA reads TGTGCCAGCAGTTTAGCCGGGACAGGCCCTAACTATGGCTACACCTTC.

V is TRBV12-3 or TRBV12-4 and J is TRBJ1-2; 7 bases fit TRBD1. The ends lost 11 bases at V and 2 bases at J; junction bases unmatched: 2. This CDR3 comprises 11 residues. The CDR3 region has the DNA TGTGCCTCGGGACAGAACTATGGCTACACCTTC. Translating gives CASGQNYGYTF.

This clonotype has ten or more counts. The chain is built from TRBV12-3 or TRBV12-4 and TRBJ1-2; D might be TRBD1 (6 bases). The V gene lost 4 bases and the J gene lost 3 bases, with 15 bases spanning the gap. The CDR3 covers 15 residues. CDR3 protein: CASSSNRELYYGYTF. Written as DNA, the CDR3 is TGTGCCAGCAGTTCCAACAGGGAGCTGTACTATGGCTACACCTTC.

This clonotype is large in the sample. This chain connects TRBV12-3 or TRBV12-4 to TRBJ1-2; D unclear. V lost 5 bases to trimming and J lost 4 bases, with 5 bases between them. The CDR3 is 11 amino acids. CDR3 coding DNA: TGTGCCAGCAGTCCAGGCTATGGCTACACCTTC. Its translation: CASSPGYGYTF.

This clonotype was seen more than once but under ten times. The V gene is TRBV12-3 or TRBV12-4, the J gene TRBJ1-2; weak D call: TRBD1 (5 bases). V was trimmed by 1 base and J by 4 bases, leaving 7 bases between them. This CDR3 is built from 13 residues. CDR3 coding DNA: TGTGCCAGCAGTTTAGGGGACGGCTATGGCTACACCTTC. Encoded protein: CASSLGDGYGYTF.

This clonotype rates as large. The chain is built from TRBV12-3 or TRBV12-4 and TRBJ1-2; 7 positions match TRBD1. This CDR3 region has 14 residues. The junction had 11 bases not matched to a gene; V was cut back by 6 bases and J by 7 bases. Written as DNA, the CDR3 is TGTGCCAGCAGCCGCCTCCGGGACAGCTCTGGCTACACCTTC. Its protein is CASSRLRDSSGYTF.

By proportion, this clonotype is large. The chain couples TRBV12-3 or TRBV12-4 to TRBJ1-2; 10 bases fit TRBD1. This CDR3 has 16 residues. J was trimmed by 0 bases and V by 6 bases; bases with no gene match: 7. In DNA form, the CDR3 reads TGTGCCAGCAGCCGGGGACAGGGGCGAGCTAACTATGGCTACACCTTC. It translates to CASSRGQGRANYGYTF.

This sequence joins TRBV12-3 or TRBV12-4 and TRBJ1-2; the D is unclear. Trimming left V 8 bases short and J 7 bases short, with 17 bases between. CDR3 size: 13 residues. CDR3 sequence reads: CASGSSGDSGYTF. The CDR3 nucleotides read TGTGCCAGCGGTTCAAGTGGAGACTCTGGCTACACCTTC.

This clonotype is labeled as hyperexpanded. CDR3 in DNA: TGTGCCAGCAGTTTAGTAGGGGCCTATGGCTACACCTTC. It specifies CASSLVGAYGYTF. V and J are TRBV12-3 or TRBV12-4 and TRBJ1-2, with D possibly being TRBD1 (5 bases). The CDR3 sequence is 13 residues long. V lost 1 base and J lost 4, with 7 bases in between.

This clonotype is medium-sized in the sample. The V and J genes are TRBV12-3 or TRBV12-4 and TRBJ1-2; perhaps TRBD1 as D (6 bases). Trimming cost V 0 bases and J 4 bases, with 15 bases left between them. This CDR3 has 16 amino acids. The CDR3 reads CASSLAGTRGSYGYTF. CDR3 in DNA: TGTGCCAGCAGTTTAGCCGGGACAAGGGGTTCCTATGGCTACACCTTC.

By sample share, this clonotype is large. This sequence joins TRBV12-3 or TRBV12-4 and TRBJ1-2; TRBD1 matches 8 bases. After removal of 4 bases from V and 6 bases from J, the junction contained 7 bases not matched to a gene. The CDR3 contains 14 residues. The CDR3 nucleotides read TGTGCCAGCAGTTCGTCGACAGGGGTCAATGGCTACACCTTC. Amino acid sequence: CASSSSTGVNGYTF.

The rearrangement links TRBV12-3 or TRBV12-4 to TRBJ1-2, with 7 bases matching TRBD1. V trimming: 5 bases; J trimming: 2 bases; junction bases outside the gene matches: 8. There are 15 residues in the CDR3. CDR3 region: CASSRGQQANYGYTF. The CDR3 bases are TGTGCCAGCAGTCGGGGACAGCAAGCGAACTATGGCTACACCTTC.

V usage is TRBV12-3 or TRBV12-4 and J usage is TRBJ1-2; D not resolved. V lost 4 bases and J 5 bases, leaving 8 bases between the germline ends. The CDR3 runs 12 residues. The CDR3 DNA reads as TGTGCCAGCAGTTACGGAGCGTATGGCTACACCTTC. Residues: CASSYGAYGYTF.

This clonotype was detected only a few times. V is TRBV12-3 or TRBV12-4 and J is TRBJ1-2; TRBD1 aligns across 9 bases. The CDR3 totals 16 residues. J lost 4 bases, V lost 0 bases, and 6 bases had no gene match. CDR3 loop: CASSLAGTGPGYGYTF. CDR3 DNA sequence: TGTGCCAGCAGTTTAGCCGGGACAGGGCCGGGCTATGGCTACACCTTC.

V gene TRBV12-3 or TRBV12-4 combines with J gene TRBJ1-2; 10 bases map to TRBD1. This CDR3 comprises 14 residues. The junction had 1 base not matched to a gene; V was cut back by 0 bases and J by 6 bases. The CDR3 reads CASSLAGTGDGYTF. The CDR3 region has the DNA TGTGCCAGCAGTTTAGCCGGGACAGGGGATGGCTACACCTTC.

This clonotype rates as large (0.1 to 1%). Here the CDR3 DNA reads TGTGCCAGCAGTCCACCCACGGCGGGAGCCTATGGCTACACCTTC. Translation gives CASSPPTAGAYGYTF. This chain connects TRBV12-3 or TRBV12-4 to TRBJ1-2; D gene unclear. V was cut by 5 bases and J by 4 bases, with 17 bases left in between. This CDR3 is built from 15 residues.

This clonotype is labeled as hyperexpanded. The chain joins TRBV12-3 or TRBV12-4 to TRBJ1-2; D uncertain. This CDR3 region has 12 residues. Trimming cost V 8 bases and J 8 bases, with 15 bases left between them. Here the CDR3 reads CASGRPGGGYTF. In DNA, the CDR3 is TGTGCCAGCGGACGGCCTGGAGGCGGCTACACCTTC.

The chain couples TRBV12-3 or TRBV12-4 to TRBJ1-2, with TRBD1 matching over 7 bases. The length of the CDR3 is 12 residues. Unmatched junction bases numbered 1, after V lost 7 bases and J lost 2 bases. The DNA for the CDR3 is TGTGCCAGCAAGGGACAGAACTATGGCTACACCTTC. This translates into CASKGQNYGYTF.

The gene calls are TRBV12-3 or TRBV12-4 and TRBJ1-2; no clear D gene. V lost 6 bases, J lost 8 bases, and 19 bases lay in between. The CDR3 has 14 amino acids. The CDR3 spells CASSQAWRALGYTF. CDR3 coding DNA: TGTGCCAGCAGCCAAGCTTGGAGGGCGCTGGGCTACACCTTC.

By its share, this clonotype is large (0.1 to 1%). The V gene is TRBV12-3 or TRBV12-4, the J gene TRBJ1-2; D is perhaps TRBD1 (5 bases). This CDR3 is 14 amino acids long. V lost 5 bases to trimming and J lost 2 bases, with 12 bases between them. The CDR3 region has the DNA TGTGCCAGCAGTCCTCGGGACGGGAACTATGGCTACACCTTC. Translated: CASSPRDGNYGYTF.

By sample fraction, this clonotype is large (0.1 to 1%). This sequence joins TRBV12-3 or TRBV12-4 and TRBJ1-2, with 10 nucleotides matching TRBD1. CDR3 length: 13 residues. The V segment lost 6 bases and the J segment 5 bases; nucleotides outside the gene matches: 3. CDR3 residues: CASSPGQGYGYTF. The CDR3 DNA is TGTGCCAGCAGCCCGGGACAGGGGTATGGCTACACCTTC.

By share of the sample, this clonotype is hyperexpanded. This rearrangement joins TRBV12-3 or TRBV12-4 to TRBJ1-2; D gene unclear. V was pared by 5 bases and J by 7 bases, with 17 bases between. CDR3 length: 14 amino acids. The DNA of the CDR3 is TGTGCCAGCAGTGAGACGGGAACCCTGGGTGGCTACACCTTC. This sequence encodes CASSETGTLGGYTF.

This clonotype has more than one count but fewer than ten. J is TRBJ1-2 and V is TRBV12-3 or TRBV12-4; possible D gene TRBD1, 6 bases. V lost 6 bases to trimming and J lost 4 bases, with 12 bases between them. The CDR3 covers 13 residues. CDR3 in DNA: TGTGCCAGCAGGTTGGGACAAATCTATGGCTACACCTTC. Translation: CASRLGQIYGYTF.

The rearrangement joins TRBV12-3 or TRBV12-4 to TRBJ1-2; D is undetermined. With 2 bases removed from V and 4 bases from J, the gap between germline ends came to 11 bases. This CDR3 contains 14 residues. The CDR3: CASSLIPFSYGYTF. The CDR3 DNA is TGTGCCAGCAGTTTAATTCCATTTAGCTATGGCTACACCTTC.

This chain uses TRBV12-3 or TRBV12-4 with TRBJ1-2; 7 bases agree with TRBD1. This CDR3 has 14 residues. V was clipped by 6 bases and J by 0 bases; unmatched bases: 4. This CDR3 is CASRLGQSNYGYTF. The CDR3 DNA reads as TGTGCCAGCAGGTTGGGACAGTCTAACTATGGCTACACCTTC.

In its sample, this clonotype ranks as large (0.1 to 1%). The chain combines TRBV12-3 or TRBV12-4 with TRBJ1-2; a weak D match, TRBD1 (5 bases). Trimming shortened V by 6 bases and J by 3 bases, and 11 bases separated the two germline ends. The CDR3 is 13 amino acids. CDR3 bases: TGTGCCAGCAGCCCACAGACAGACTATGGCTACACCTTC. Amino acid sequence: CASSPQTDYGYTF.